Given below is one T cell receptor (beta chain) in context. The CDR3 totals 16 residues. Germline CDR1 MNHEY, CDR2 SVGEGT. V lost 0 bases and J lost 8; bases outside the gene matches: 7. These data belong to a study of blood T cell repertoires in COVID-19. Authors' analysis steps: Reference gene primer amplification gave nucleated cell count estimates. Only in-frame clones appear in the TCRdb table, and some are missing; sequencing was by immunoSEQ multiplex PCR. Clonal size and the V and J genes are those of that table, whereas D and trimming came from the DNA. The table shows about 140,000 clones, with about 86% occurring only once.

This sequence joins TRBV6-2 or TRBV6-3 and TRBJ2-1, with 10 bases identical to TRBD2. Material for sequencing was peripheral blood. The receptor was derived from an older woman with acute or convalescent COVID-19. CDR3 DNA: TGTGCCAGCAGTTACTCGTTAGCGGGGGGAGGGGATGAGCAGTTCTTC. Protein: CASSYSLAGGGDEQFF.